A selection of T cell receptor beta chains follows, all from one sample in a study of T cell clones after liver transplantation. Assay used: immunoSEQ multiplex PCR; TCRdb lists only in-frame clones, some missing. The profile shows about 120,000 clones, 90% of them singletons. The specimen comprised CD4+ T cells from blood, sampled 12 months after liver transplant. The origin of the receptors is a human patient who received a liver transplant. Some of the T cells might come from the graft donor. The CDR3 runs from the conserved cysteine through the conserved F or W. The order of the fields is clone size, D gene, J gene, V gene, CDR3 DNA, CDR3 protein. The D gene is left open where the match is weak. For some rows the clone size is stated as once, few or many, or as a class when expanded; others skip it.

clone_size: .
d_call: .
j_call: TRBJ1-4
v_call: TRBV21-1
cdr3_nt: TGTGCCAGCAGCCCACCGACAGGGGGCGTTGCAACTAATGAAAAACTGTTTTTT
cdr3_aa: CASSPPTGGVATNEKLFF

clone_size: .
d_call: .
j_call: TRBJ2-3
v_call: TRBV21-1
cdr3_nt: TGTGCCAGCAGCAAACTCTTGGTAACAGATACGCAGTATTTT
cdr3_aa: CASSKLLVTDTQYF

clone_size: .
d_call: .
j_call: TRBJ2-3
v_call: TRBV5-4
cdr3_nt: TGTGCCAGCAGGATGAGGTCATCTAGCACAGATACGCAGTATTTT
cdr3_aa: CASRMRSSSTDTQYF

clone_size: .
d_call: .
j_call: TRBJ2-6
v_call: TRBV13
cdr3_nt: TGTGCCAGCAGCTTAGGGACTATTGGGGGGACCGGGGCCAACGTCCTGACTTTC
cdr3_aa: CASSLGTIGGTGANVLTF

clone_size: .
d_call: TRBD1
j_call: TRBJ1-5
v_call: TRBV5-6
cdr3_nt: TGTGCCAGCAGCTTGACCCGGGACAGGGGAGGCAATCAGCCCCAGCATTTT
cdr3_aa: CASSLTRDRGGNQPQHF

clone_size: .
d_call: .
j_call: TRBJ2-3
v_call: TRBV11-2
cdr3_nt: TGTGCCAGCAGCCCGACAGGATACTTAAATACGCAGTATTTT
cdr3_aa: CASSPTGYLNTQYF

clone_size: few
d_call: .
j_call: TRBJ1-1
v_call: TRBV7-2
cdr3_nt: TGTGCCAGCAGCTTAGAGCCGAGGCAGGTGGATGAAGCTTTCTTT
cdr3_aa: CASSLEPRQVDEAFF

clone_size: .
d_call: .
j_call: TRBJ2-7
v_call: TRBV27
cdr3_nt: TGTGCCAGCAGTTTGGACAGCTCCCCACTCTACGAGCAGTACTTC
cdr3_aa: CASSLDSSPLYEQYF

clone_size: once
d_call: TRBD2
j_call: TRBJ2-3
v_call: TRBV28
cdr3_nt: TGTGCCAGCAGTTCACCAGGCGGGGGTTCAGATACGCAGTATTTT
cdr3_aa: CASSSPGGGSDTQYF

clone_size: .
d_call: .
j_call: TRBJ1-3
v_call: TRBV27
cdr3_nt: TGTGCCAGCACCTCGACTGCGGGACTGATCTCTGGAAACACCATATATTTT
cdr3_aa: CASTSTAGLISGNTIYF

clone_size: .
d_call: .
j_call: TRBJ2-3
v_call: TRBV28
cdr3_nt: TGTGCCAGCAATTCTCGGTTGGGCGCAGATACGCAGTATTTT
cdr3_aa: CASNSRLGADTQYF

clone_size: once
d_call: TRBD2
j_call: TRBJ2-7
v_call: TRBV7-2
cdr3_nt: TGTGCCAGCACGTTCCCTAGCGGCTACGAGCAGTACTTC
cdr3_aa: CASTFPSGYEQYF

clone_size: .
d_call: TRBD2
j_call: TRBJ2-5
v_call: TRBV25-1
cdr3_nt: TGTGCCAGCAGTGAAGGCTTAGCGGGAGGGCAAGAGACCCAGTACTTC
cdr3_aa: CASSEGLAGGQETQYF

clone_size: .
d_call: TRBD1
j_call: TRBJ2-5
v_call: TRBV7-9
cdr3_nt: TGTGCCAGCAGCCCGGGACAGGCGGGGGAGACCCAGTACTTC
cdr3_aa: CASSPGQAGETQYF

clone_size: .
d_call: .
j_call: TRBJ2-3
v_call: TRBV5-1
cdr3_nt: TGCGCCAGCAGCTTGGGACAGAGTACAAGCACAGATACGCAGTATTTT
cdr3_aa: CASSLGQSTSTDTQYF

clone_size: few
d_call: TRBD1
j_call: TRBJ2-5
v_call: TRBV5-1
cdr3_nt: TGCGCCAGCAGCCCCGTGGACAGGCAGACCCAGTACTTC
cdr3_aa: CASSPVDRQTQYF

clone_size: .
d_call: .
j_call: TRBJ2-6
v_call: TRBV14
cdr3_nt: TGTGCCAGCAGCCAAGGAGGGAATGGGGCCAACGTCCTGACTTTC
cdr3_aa: CASSQGGNGANVLTF

clone_size: .
d_call: TRBD1
j_call: TRBJ1-2
v_call: TRBV19
cdr3_nt: TGTGCCAGTAAAAACAGGGGACCTCCTAACTATGGCTACACCTTC
cdr3_aa: CASKNRGPPNYGYTF

clone_size: .
d_call: .
j_call: TRBJ2-7
v_call: TRBV13
cdr3_nt: TGTGCCAGCAGCTTGGGGGATAGAGGCGAGCAGTACTTC
cdr3_aa: CASSLGDRGEQYF

clone_size: once
d_call: .
j_call: TRBJ2-6
v_call: TRBV9
cdr3_nt: TGTGCCAGCAGCTTACGGGCTCTTGGGGGCTCTGGGGCCAACGTCCTGACTTTC
cdr3_aa: CASSLRALGGSGANVLTF

clone_size: .
d_call: .
j_call: TRBJ2-1
v_call: TRBV5-4
cdr3_nt: TGTGCCAGCACCCGGGAGCCAGGGAAGAATGAGCAGTTCTTC
cdr3_aa: CASTREPGKNEQFF

clone_size: .
d_call: .
j_call: TRBJ1-4
v_call: TRBV4-2
cdr3_nt: TGTGCCAGCTCGCGGGCCACTAATGAAAAACTGTTTTTT
cdr3_aa: CASSRATNEKLFF

clone_size: .
d_call: .
j_call: TRBJ1-4
v_call: TRBV20-1
cdr3_nt: TGCAGTGCATCTACAGGTGAAAAACTGTTTTTT
cdr3_aa: CSASTGEKLFF

clone_size: .
d_call: .
j_call: TRBJ1-1
v_call: TRBV20-1
cdr3_nt: TGCAGTGCTAGTCGTGGTGCTGAAGCTTTCTTT
cdr3_aa: CSASRGAEAFF

clone_size: .
d_call: .
j_call: TRBJ1-4
v_call: TRBV7-6
cdr3_nt: TGTGCCAGCAGCTTATCCGGGGGGGGAGGTGAAAAACTGTTTTTT
cdr3_aa: CASSLSGGGGEKLFF

clone_size: .
d_call: .
j_call: TRBJ2-6
v_call: TRBV5-4
cdr3_nt: TGTGCCAGCAGCTTGAGGGGGGCTGGGGCCAACGTCCTGACTTTC
cdr3_aa: CASSLRGAGANVLTF

clone_size: .
d_call: .
j_call: TRBJ1-5
v_call: TRBV2
cdr3_nt: TGTGCCAGCAGGGGACCTACCAGTCAGCCCCAGCATTTT
cdr3_aa: CASRGPTSQPQHF

clone_size: .
d_call: TRBD1
j_call: TRBJ2-7
v_call: TRBV5-1
cdr3_nt: TGCGCCAGCAGCTCCGGGACAGGGACCCTCGGCGAGCAGTACTTC
cdr3_aa: CASSSGTGTLGEQYF

clone_size: once
d_call: .
j_call: TRBJ2-7
v_call: TRBV30
cdr3_nt: TGTGCCTGGAGTCTCGACACTATCTCCTACGAGCAGTACTTC
cdr3_aa: CAWSLDTISYEQYF

clone_size: few
d_call: .
j_call: TRBJ2-7
v_call: TRBV6-1
cdr3_nt: TGTGCCAGCAGGGGCCCTCTGGGCGAGCAGTACTTC
cdr3_aa: CASRGPLGEQYF

clone_size: .
d_call: .
j_call: TRBJ2-7
v_call: TRBV15
cdr3_nt: TGTGCCACCAGCAGGGCGGGATCGCGCTACGAGCAGTACTTC
cdr3_aa: CATSRAGSRYEQYF

clone_size: .
d_call: .
j_call: TRBJ2-1
v_call: TRBV18
cdr3_nt: TGTGCCAGCTCACCGGACCGGGTCGGGAATGAGCAGTTCTTC
cdr3_aa: CASSPDRVGNEQFF

clone_size: .
d_call: .
j_call: TRBJ1-2
v_call: TRBV7-9
cdr3_nt: TGTGCCAGCAGCTTACGGGGCCAGATCCCGGTTGAAGGCTACACCTTC
cdr3_aa: CASSLRGQIPVEGYTF

clone_size: .
d_call: .
j_call: TRBJ2-7
v_call: TRBV5-6
cdr3_nt: TGTGCCAGTCTTAAAGGCTGGGGGCAGGACGAGCAGTACTTC
cdr3_aa: CASLKGWGQDEQYF

clone_size: .
d_call: TRBD1
j_call: TRBJ2-3
v_call: TRBV28
cdr3_nt: TGTGCCAGCAGTTTTTTACAGGGGGCCACAGATACGCAGTATTTT
cdr3_aa: CASSFLQGATDTQYF

clone_size: once
d_call: TRBD1
j_call: TRBJ1-5
v_call: TRBV27
cdr3_nt: TGTGCCAGCAGTTTATCCGGACAGGTCAATCAGCCCCAGCATTTT
cdr3_aa: CASSLSGQVNQPQHF

clone_size: .
d_call: .
j_call: TRBJ2-3
v_call: TRBV9
cdr3_nt: TGTGCCAGCAGCCCGCGCACAGATACGCAGTATTTT
cdr3_aa: CASSPRTDTQYF

clone_size: .
d_call: TRBD1
j_call: TRBJ1-5
v_call: TRBV19
cdr3_nt: TGTGCCAGTAGTATCAATCGACAGGGAAGCAATCAGCCCCAGCATTTT
cdr3_aa: CASSINRQGSNQPQHF

clone_size: few
d_call: .
j_call: TRBJ2-6
v_call: TRBV5-8
cdr3_nt: TGTGCCAGCAGCTTGGAAGCAGCCAGCTCTGGGGCCAACGTCCTGACTTTC
cdr3_aa: CASSLEAASSGANVLTF

clone_size: .
d_call: .
j_call: TRBJ2-7
v_call: TRBV6-1
cdr3_nt: TGTGCCAGCAGTCCCGGCAGGACCTACGAGCAGTACTTC
cdr3_aa: CASSPGRTYEQYF

clone_size: .
d_call: TRBD2
j_call: TRBJ2-5
v_call: TRBV19
cdr3_nt: TGTGCCAGTAGTGTAGCGGGACAAGAGACCCAGTACTTC
cdr3_aa: CASSVAGQETQYF

clone_size: .
d_call: .
j_call: TRBJ2-2
v_call: TRBV10-1
cdr3_nt: TGCGCCAGCAGTGGAGGTAGGGACCGAGGGAACACCGGGGAGCTGTTTTTT
cdr3_aa: CASSGGRDRGNTGELFF

clone_size: few
d_call: TRBD1
j_call: TRBJ2-7
v_call: TRBV5-1
cdr3_nt: TGCGCCAGCAGTGGGACAGGTGCGTTGGAGCAGTACTTC
cdr3_aa: CASSGTGALEQYF

clone_size: once
d_call: .
j_call: TRBJ2-7
v_call: TRBV7-9
cdr3_nt: TGTGCCAGCAGCTCCGCTTGGGGGTTCTCCTACGAGCAGTACTTC
cdr3_aa: CASSSAWGFSYEQYF

clone_size: .
d_call: TRBD1
j_call: TRBJ1-4
v_call: TRBV27
cdr3_nt: TGTGCCAGCAGGGCCGGACAGGGGGCCATCTCCAATGAAAAACTGTTTTTT
cdr3_aa: CASRAGQGAISNEKLFF

clone_size: .
d_call: .
j_call: TRBJ1-5
v_call: TRBV7-3
cdr3_nt: TGTGCCAGCAGCTCCAATAGCAATCAGCCCCAGCATTTT
cdr3_aa: CASSSNSNQPQHF

clone_size: .
d_call: .
j_call: TRBJ2-7
v_call: TRBV10-3
cdr3_nt: TGTGCCATCAGTGAGGGACCGCCCCCCTACGAGCAGTACTTC
cdr3_aa: CAISEGPPPYEQYF

clone_size: .
d_call: TRBD2
j_call: TRBJ2-1
v_call: TRBV19
cdr3_nt: TGTGCCAGTCGGACTCACACCAGCGGGAGTCCTGAGCAGTTCTTC
cdr3_aa: CASRTHTSGSPEQFF

clone_size: .
d_call: .
j_call: TRBJ1-4
v_call: TRBV28
cdr3_nt: TGTGCCAGCAGTTTTGGTGGGGCCGGGGGAGAAAAACTGTTTTTT
cdr3_aa: CASSFGGAGGEKLFF

clone_size: .
d_call: .
j_call: TRBJ2-7
v_call: TRBV28
cdr3_nt: TGTGCCAGCCGCGAGGGGCTGCGAGGGGGGACCTACGAGCAGTACTTC
cdr3_aa: CASREGLRGGTYEQYF

clone_size: few
d_call: TRBD2
j_call: TRBJ2-7
v_call: TRBV10-3
cdr3_nt: TGTGCCATCAGTGAGAGTCGGAGCGGGAGGCTCTACGAGCAGTACTTC
cdr3_aa: CAISESRSGRLYEQYF